The 19 T cell receptor beta chains reported below all come from one sample, sequenced in a study of T cell repertoires in aging, cancer and after chemotherapy. Multiplex touch-down PCR with TRB-A/B primers amplified rearranged V-D-J TRB sequences. TCRdb re-called the multiplex PCR reads with MiXCR, one entry per CDR3 protein. In the table there are roughly 6,000 distinct CDR3 sequences, 25% to 30% of which are singletons. The template was genomic DNA from peripheral blood, not RNA. Sequenced material: blood. The receptor set was obtained from a human donor in good health.

This clonotype was seen a handful of times. The rearrangement joins TRBV7-9 to TRBJ2-1; possible D gene TRBD2, 6 bases. The germline V and J ends were trimmed by 2 bases and 9 bases, with 29 bases remaining between them. There are 19 residues in the CDR3. CDR1 and CDR2 (germline): SEHNR, FQNEAQ (reference sequence). CDR3 residues: CASSLMRRGGGHSSGEQFF. For the CDR3, the DNA is TGTGCCAGCAGCTTAATGAGAAGGGGAGGCGGGCATAGTTCGGGTGAGCAGTTCTTC.

This chain links TRBV11-3 with TRBJ2-1, with D perhaps matching TRBD1 (6 bases). The germline V and J ends were trimmed by 5 bases and 8 bases, with 22 bases remaining between them. Germline-derived CDR1 and CDR2 are SGHNT and YENEEA. The CDR3 is made up of 16 amino acids. CDR3 DNA: TGTGCCAGCAGCCCTCCCAGGGGACGCATCATCCATGAGCAGTTCTTC. Encoded protein: CASSPPRGRIIHEQFF. Full variable domain (missing parts from reference TRBV11-3 and TRBJ2-1): EAGVVQSPRYKIIEKKQPVAFWCNPISGHNTLYWYLQNLGQGPELLIRYENEEAVDDSQLPKDRFSAERLKGVDSTLKIQPAELGDSAVYLCASSPPRGRIIHEQFFGPGTRLTVL.

The V gene is TRBV13, the J gene TRBJ2-1; TRBD2 might be the D (7 bases). This CDR3 contains 15 residues. Trimming shortened V by 5 bases and J by 2 bases, and 13 bases separated the two germline ends. Germline values: CDR1 PRHDT, CDR2 FYEKMQ (reference sequence). The CDR3 is CASSLKGGPYNEQFF. CDR3 coding DNA: TGTGCCAGCAGCCTTAAGGGGGGGCCCTACAATGAGCAGTTCTTC.

The V call is TRBV7-2, the J call TRBJ2-3; 8 nucleotides agree with TRBD2. J lost 2 bases, V lost 1 base, and 11 bases had no gene match. Germline values: CDR1 SGHTA, CDR2 FQGNSA. The CDR3 consists of 18 residues. CDR3 sequence: CASSLDQRGTIFTDTQYF. DNA of the CDR3: TGTGCCAGCAGCTTAGACCAGCGGGGGACTATATTCACAGATACGCAGTATTTT.

This clonotype was detected a few times. The V call is TRBV7-9, the J call TRBJ2-7, with TRBD1 matching over 9 bases. With 5 bases clipped from V and 2 bases from J, the junction kept 4 bases outside the gene matches. This CDR3 is 14 amino acids long. Germline V gene data show CDR1 as SEHNR and CDR2 as FQNEAQ (reference sequence). CDR3 coding DNA: TGTGCCAGCAGCCACCGGGACAGGGCCTACGAGCAGTACTTC. Amino acids: CASSHRDRAYEQYF.

Note on this clonotype: A much more abundant neighbour one base away suggests this may be a read error. This is likely a read error, given that the CDR3 carries no conserved phenylalanine or tryptophan at its end. This chain links TRBV29-1 with TRBJ2-7, with TRBD1 matching over 8 bases. Losses at the gene ends were 5 bases for V and 0 bases for J; bases not matched to a gene: 6. Per germline, CDR1 SQVTM and CDR2 ANQGSEA. CDR3 length equals 14 residues. CDR3 amino acids: CSVTTGTGSYEQYI. CDR3 nucleotides: TGCAGCGTTACTACCGGGACAGGCTCCTACGAGCAGTACATC.

This clonotype was detected only a few times. The V and J genes are TRBV5-5 and TRBJ2-1, with D unclear. There are 15 residues in the CDR3. The ends were cut back, 2 bases at V and 0 bases at J, with 9 bases in the middle. Germline CDR1 is SGHKS and CDR2 is YYEKEE (reference sequence). CDR3 sequence (DNA): TGTGCCAGCAGCTTCGGCCCGAGCTCCTACAATGAGCAGTTCTTC. It encodes CASSFGPSSYNEQFF.

The CDR3 is CATGVGQLLNQPQHF. The DNA for the CDR3 is TGTGCCACGGGGGTAGGTCAGCTACTCAATCAGCCCCAGCATTTT. V is TRBV15 and J is TRBJ1-5; D is perhaps TRBD1 (5 bases). This CDR3 is built from 15 residues. Germline CDR1 is LNHNV and CDR2 is YYDKDF (reference sequence). The V end lost 9 bases, the J end lost 3 bases, and 18 bases lay between the germline ends.

This clonotype qualifies as medium-sized. This sequence joins TRBV29-1 and TRBJ2-5, with D perhaps being TRBD1 or TRBD2 (5 bases each). Germline assignment: CDR1 SQVTM and CDR2 ANQGSEA. The CDR3 loop spans 12 amino acids. The germline V and J ends were trimmed by 2 bases and 5 bases, with 9 bases remaining between them. CDR3 sequence: CSVESWGETQYF. The DNA for the CDR3 is TGCAGCGTTGAAAGTTGGGGGGAGACCCAGTACTTC.

This clonotype rates as medium-sized. This rearrangement joins TRBV6-5 to TRBJ1-2; 10 nucleotides line up with TRBD1. Germline-derived CDR1 and CDR2 are MNHEY and SVGAGI. The CDR3 sequence is 14 residues long. Unmatched junction bases numbered 6, after V lost 2 bases and J lost 9 bases. The CDR3 bases are TGTGCCAGCAGTTACGAGACAGGGGGCAGGAGCTACACCTTC. The encoded protein is CASSYETGGRSYTF.

This clonotype is medium-sized. The chain carries TRBV19 and TRBJ1-1; D possibly corresponds to TRBD1 (5 bases). CDR3 size: 12 residues. The germline V gene has CDR1 LNHDA and CDR2 SQIVND (reference sequence). V was trimmed by 8 bases and J by 4 bases, leaving 11 bases between them. In DNA form, the CDR3 reads TGTGCCAGTTGGACACCGAGCACTGAAGCTTTCTTT. It specifies CASWTPSTEAFF.

Sample share makes this clonotype medium-sized. J is TRBJ1-2 and V is TRBV30; D remains unclear. Trimming removed 1 base from V and 7 bases from J, with 16 bases in between. The CDR3 is made up of 14 amino acids. Germline V gene lookup returns CDR1 GTSNPN and CDR2 SVGIG (reference sequence). In DNA form, the CDR3 reads TGTGCCTGGAGTGGCGGAGGAGCGAGCGGTGGCTACACCTTC. Translated, it gives CAWSGGGASGGYTF.

This clonotype has only one observation. J is TRBJ1-5 and V is TRBV7-9; a possible D gene is TRBD1 (6 bases). The CDR3 contains 13 residues. Germline V lookup: CDR1 SEHNR, CDR2 FQNEAQ (reference sequence). Trimming pared 1 base from V and 9 bases from J, leaving 10 bases between. CDR3 DNA sequence: TGTGCCAGCAGCTTAGATGGGACACGGCCCCAGCATTTT. Its translation: CASSLDGTRPQHF.

Notes on this clonotype: At one boundary the junction diverges from the germline segment, which might be a read error. V is TRBV5-1 and J is TRBJ1-1; 7 bases agree with TRBD1. Germline lookup yields CDR1 SGHRS and CDR2 YFSETQ. The CDR3 consists of 15 residues. CDR3 sequence (DNA): TGTGCCAGCAGCAGCCTAGACAGGGAGGGCACTGAAGCTTTCTTT. Protein product: CASSSLDREGTEAFF.

This clonotype is medium-sized (0.01 to 0.1%) by share. J is TRBJ1-1 and V is TRBV6-5; D gene uncertain. The CDR3 extends over 13 amino acids. The V end lost 6 bases, the J end lost 3 bases, and 11 bases lay between the germline ends. Looked up from germline, CDR1 is MNHEY and CDR2 is SVGAGI. The CDR3 coding sequence is TGTGCCAGCAGGGAAAGAGGGTACACTGAAGCTTTCTTT. This gives the protein CASRERGYTEAFF.

This clonotype is medium-sized within its sample. The rearrangement links TRBV19 to TRBJ2-1; D possibly corresponds to TRBD1 (5 bases). The CDR3 contains 13 residues. Germline V lookup: CDR1 LNHDA, CDR2 SQIVND (reference sequence). Trimming shortened V by 3 bases and J by 5 bases, and 8 bases separated the two germline ends. The CDR3, as DNA: TGTGCCAGTAGTATTGGGGCACACAATGAGCAGTTCTTC. Translating gives CASSIGAHNEQFF.

The gene calls are TRBV11-2 and TRBJ1-1; D is uncertain. V was trimmed by 0 bases and J by 2 bases, leaving 4 bases between them. Germline V gene sequence: CDR1 SGHAT, CDR2 FQNNGV. The CDR3 covers 13 residues. The CDR3 is CASSLDLNTEAFF. The CDR3 DNA reads TGTGCCAGCAGCTTAGATCTCAACACTGAAGCTTTCTTT. The full variable domain, in which reference TRBV11-2 and TRBJ1-1 provide the parts outside the CDR3, is EAGVAQSPRYKIIEKRQSVAFWCNPISGHATLYWYQQILGQGPKLLIQFQNNGVVDDSQLPKDRFSAERLKGVDSTLKIQPAKLEDSAVYLCASSLDLNTEAFFGQGTRLTVV.

J is TRBJ2-2 and V is TRBV11-3; D is ambiguous. Germline assignment: CDR1 SGHNT and CDR2 YENEEA. This CDR3 comprises 14 residues. Trimming pared 5 bases from V and 0 bases from J, leaving 7 bases between. The CDR3 loop reads CASSTPSNTGELFF. The CDR3 coding sequence is TGTGCCAGCAGCACCCCGTCGAACACCGGGGAGCTGTTTTTT.

This clonotype was found a few times. The J gene is TRBJ2-7, the V gene TRBV30; D is possibly TRBD1 (5 bases). Trimming pared 0 bases from V and 2 bases from J, leaving 11 bases between. This CDR3 is 14 amino acids long. Per the germline V gene, CDR1 is GTSNPN and CDR2 is SVGIG (reference sequence). The CDR3 DNA follows: TGTGCCTGGAGTGTAGGCCAGGGCCCCTACGAGCAGTACTTC. This sequence encodes CAWSVGQGPYEQYF.